What follows is one T cell receptor beta chain and its context. This record belongs to a study of blood T cells in healthy people across ages. Trimming took 0 bases from V and 4 from J; bases not matched to a gene: 4. Germline V gene data show CDR1 as LGHNA and CDR2 as YNFKEQ. The CDR3 extends over 17 amino acids. A second PCR, run for roughly 7 to 11 cycles, used a sample-barcoded 5' primer plus a J-beta primer mix. Every molecule of cDNA carried a tag from a template-switch adaptor with 12 random nucleotides. TCRdb redid the calling of the 5' RACE reads with MiXCR, one entry per CDR3 protein. The sample includes fewer than 900,000 distinct CDR3 sequences, roughly 45% of them seen just once.

This chain uses TRBV4-2 with TRBJ2-3, with 13 bases identical to TRBD2. Specimen: blood. This clonotype was obtained from an older woman in good health. CDR3 in amino acids: CASSQDRTSGSPDTQYF. The CDR3 DNA reads TGTGCCAGCAGCCAAGACCGGACTAGCGGGAGTCCAGATACGCAGTATTTT.